Listed below are T cell receptor beta chains from one sample, sequenced in a study of memory CD4+ T cells and cytomegalovirus serostatus. The repertoire was sequenced with immunoSEQ multiplex PCR; TCRdb's copy has only in-frame clones and lacks some. The sample records some 44,000 clones, around 76% being singletons. Sequences were obtained from memory CD4+ T cells from blood. These receptors came from an adult in good health and CMV-seronegative. The CDR3 runs from the conserved cysteine through the conserved F or W.

j_call v_call cdr3_aa
TRBJ2-4 TRBV27 CASSLSGPLPGNIQYF
TRBJ2-7 TRBV18 CASSRPEGVNILYF
TRBJ1-1 TRBV2 CASSEARVLNTEAFF
TRBJ2-6 TRBV5-1 CASSLQGSGANVLTF
TRBJ2-4 TRBV2 CASSEALGGVGWNF
TRBJ1-5 TRBV6-1 CASSEVVRTGDYQPQHF
TRBJ1-4 TRBV7-2 CASSLGQGLGEKLFF
TRBJ2-3 TRBV5-1 CASSFAGQFTDTQYF
TRBJ1-2 TRBV28 CATRGQGRGVGYTF
TRBJ2-4 TRBV7-2 CASSLDPMTSAVIQYF
TRBJ1-2 TRBV13 CASSKDTHFGYTF
TRBJ1-1 TRBV2 CASSAGPNTEAFF
TRBJ1-1 TRBV7-8 CASSLRAGKEGTEAFF
TRBJ1-6 TRBV5-5 CATRGRDSPLHF
TRBJ1-5 TRBV7-2 CASSLDPYSNQPQHF
TRBJ2-2 TRBV28 CASREGRLSTGELFF
TRBJ2-7 TRBV18 CASSQGIEYEQYF
TRBJ2-2 TRBV11-2 CASRGDSVSGELFF
TRBJ2-7 TRBV30 CAWSVNSQYEQYF
TRBJ2-5 TRBV11-3 CASSRRTGGPQETQYF
TRBJ2-7 TRBV28 CASILSGAGLYEQYF
TRBJ2-3 TRBV18 CASSPSLTDTQYF
TRBJ1-2 TRBV6-5 CASSYPGRTNYGYTF
TRBJ1-6 TRBV30 CAWSASTPLHF
TRBJ1-4 TRBV9 CASSSGTGGAVREKLFF
TRBJ1-1 TRBV30 CAWSVWGASAEAFF
TRBJ1-4 TRBV7-9 CASSFDRGNEKLFF
TRBJ2-1 TRBV19 CASSRSSGLYNEQFF
TRBJ1-5 TRBV5-5 CASRQGTHLSNQPQHF
TRBJ1-5 TRBV6-1 CASSERGWVGNQPQHF
TRBJ2-7 TRBV28 CASSRNRPYEQYF
TRBJ1-1 TRBV11-3 CASSLYRSTVAFF
TRBJ2-7 TRBV7-9 CASSSTGTSARYEQYF
TRBJ1-6 TRBV6-6 CASGSYRVNSPLHF
TRBJ2-1 TRBV30 CACYRKPGAGGDEQFF
TRBJ1-2 TRBV7-9 CASSPLGQRTNYGYTF
TRBJ2-2 TRBV7-7 CASSLASGATGELFF
TRBJ2-1 TRBV19 CASSTTGGRYNEQFF
TRBJ2-2 TRBV9 CASIRGAASQTGELFF
TRBJ1-1 TRBV29-1 CSVESGNTEAFF
TRBJ1-6 TRBV4-2 CASSPQARDSPLHF
TRBJ1-4 TRBV7-9 CASSSGWTNEKLFF
TRBJ1-6 TRBV5-1 CASSLAGQGANSPLHF
TRBJ2-5 TRBV6-1 CASSETSGVETQYF
TRBJ1-6 TRBV14 CASSQVGGYGSPLHF
TRBJ2-7 TRBV11-3 CASSLEGTGTYEQYF
TRBJ1-3 TRBV2 CASSQGNGNTIYF
TRBJ2-1 TRBV5-6 CASSLYSQYNEQFF
TRBJ1-2 TRBV19 CASSNPGQADNYGYTF